This T cell receptor beta chain is from a study of shared clonotypes between healthy human individuals. Study-level background: Three plates each covered CD4 naive and memory; CD8 naive two, CD8 memory one.

Notes on this clone: Its antigen remains unknown.

Several immunoSEQ plates received, in even portions, the genomic DNA of each subset. Sequencing was performed with immunoSEQ multiplex PCR; in TCRdb, only in-frame clones are kept and a portion is missing. The sample contains millions of clones, 90% to 95% of which appear only once. Study-wide results and caveats: Naive subsets generally had larger estimated richness than memory subsets.

CDR3 length: 13 residues. V lost 5 bases and J lost 1, with 9 bases in between. Per the germline V gene, CDR1 is SGDLS and CDR2 is YYNGEE. The receptor was derived from a man aged 18 to 35 in good health. Some clones in this sample may be carry-over from other donors' samples. Sequenced: naive CD4+ T cells from PBMCs. Regarding subset: CD45RA+ positively selected. This chain joins TRBV9 and TRBJ1-2; TRBD1 might be the D (5 bases). In DNA form, the CDR3 reads TGTGCCAGCAGGGACGACAGTAACTATGGCTACACCTTC. This sequence encodes CASRDDSNYGYTF.